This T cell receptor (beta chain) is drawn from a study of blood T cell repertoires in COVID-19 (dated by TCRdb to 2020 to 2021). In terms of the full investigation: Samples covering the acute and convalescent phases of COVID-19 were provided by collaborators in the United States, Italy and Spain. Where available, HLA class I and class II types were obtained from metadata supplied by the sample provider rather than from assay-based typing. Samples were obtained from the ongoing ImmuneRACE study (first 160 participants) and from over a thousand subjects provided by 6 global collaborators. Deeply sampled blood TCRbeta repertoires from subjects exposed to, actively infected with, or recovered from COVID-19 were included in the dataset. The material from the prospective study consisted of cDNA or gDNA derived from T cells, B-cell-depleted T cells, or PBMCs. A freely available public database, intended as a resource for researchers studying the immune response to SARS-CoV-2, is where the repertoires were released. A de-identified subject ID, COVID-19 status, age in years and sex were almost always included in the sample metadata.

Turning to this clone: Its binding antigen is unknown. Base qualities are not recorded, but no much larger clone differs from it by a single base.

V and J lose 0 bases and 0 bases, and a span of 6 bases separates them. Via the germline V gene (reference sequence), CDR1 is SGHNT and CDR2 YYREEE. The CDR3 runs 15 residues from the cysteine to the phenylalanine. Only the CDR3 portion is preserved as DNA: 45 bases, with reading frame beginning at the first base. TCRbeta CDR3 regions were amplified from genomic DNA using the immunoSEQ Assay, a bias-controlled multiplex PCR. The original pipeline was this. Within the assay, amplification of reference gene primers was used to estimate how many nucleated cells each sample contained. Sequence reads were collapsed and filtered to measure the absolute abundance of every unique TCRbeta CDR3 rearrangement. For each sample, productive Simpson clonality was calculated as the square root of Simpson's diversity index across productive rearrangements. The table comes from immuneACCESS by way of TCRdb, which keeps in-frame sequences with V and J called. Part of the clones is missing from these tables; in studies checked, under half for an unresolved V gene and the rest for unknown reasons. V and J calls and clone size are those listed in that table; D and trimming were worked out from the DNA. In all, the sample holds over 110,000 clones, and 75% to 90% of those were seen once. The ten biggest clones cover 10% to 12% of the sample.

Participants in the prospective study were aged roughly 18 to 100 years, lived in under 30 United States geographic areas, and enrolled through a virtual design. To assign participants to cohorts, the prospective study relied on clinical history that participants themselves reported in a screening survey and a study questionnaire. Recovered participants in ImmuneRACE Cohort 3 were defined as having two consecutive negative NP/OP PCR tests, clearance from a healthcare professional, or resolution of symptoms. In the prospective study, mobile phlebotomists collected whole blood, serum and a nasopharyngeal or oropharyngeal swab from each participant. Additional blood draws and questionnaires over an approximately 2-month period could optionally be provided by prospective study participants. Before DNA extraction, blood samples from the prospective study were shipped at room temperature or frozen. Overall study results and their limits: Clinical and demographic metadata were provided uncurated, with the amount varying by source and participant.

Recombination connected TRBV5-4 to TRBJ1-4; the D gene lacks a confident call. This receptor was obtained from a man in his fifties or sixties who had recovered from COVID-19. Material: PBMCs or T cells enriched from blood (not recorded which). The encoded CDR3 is CASSLDTTTNEKLFF. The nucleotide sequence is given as TGTGCCAGCAGCTTGGACACCACAACTAATGAAAAACTGTTTTTT.